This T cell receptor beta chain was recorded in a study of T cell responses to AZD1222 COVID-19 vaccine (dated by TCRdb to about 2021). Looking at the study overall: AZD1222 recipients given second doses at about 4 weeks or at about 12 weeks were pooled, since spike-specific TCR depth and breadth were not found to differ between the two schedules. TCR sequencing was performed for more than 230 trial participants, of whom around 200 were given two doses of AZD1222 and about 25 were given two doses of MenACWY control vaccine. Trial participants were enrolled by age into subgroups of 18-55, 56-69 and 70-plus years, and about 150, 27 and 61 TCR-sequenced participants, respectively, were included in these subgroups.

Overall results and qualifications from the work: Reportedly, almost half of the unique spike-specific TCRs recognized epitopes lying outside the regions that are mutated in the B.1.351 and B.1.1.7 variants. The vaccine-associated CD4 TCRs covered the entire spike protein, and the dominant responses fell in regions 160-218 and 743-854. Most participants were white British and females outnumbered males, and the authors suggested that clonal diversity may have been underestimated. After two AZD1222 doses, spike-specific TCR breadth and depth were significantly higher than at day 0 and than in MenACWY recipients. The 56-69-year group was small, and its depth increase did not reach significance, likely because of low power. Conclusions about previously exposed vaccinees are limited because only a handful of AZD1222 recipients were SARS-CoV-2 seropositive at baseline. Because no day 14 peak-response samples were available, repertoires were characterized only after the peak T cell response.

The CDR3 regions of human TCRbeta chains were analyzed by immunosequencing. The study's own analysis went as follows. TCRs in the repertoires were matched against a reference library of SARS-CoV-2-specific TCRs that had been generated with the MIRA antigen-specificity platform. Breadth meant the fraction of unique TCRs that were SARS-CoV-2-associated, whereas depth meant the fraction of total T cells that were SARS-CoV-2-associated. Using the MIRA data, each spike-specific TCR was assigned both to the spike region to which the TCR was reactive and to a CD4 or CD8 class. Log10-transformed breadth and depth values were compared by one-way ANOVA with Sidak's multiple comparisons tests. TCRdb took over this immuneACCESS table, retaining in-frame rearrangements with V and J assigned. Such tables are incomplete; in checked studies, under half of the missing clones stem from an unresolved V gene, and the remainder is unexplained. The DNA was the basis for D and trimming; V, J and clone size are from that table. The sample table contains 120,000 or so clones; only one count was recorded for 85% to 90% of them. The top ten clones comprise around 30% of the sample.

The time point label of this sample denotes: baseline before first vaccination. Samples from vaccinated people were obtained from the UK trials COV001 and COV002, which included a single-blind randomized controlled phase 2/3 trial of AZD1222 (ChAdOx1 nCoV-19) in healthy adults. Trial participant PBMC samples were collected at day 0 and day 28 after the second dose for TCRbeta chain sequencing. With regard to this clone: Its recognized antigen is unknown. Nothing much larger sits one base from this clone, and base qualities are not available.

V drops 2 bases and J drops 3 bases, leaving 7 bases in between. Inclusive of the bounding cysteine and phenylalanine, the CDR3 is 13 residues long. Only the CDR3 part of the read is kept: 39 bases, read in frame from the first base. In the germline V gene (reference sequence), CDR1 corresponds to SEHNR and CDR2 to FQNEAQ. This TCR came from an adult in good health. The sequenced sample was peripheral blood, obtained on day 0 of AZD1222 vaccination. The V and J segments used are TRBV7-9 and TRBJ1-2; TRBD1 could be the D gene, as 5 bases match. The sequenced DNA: TGTGCCAGCAGCTTACAGGGAGACTATGGCTACACCTTC. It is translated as CASSLQGDYGYTF.